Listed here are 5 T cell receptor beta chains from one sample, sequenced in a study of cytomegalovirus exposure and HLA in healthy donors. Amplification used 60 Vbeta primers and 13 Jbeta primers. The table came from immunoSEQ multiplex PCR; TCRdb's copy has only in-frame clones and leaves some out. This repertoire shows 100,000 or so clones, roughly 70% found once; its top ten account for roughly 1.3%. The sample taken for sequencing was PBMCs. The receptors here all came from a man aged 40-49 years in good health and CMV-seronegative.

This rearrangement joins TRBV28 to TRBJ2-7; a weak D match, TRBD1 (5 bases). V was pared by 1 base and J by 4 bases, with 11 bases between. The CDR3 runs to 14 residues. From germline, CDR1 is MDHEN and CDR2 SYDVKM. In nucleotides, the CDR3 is TGTGCCAGCAGTTTATATAACAGGTTATACGAGCAGTACTTC. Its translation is CASSLYNRLYEQYF.

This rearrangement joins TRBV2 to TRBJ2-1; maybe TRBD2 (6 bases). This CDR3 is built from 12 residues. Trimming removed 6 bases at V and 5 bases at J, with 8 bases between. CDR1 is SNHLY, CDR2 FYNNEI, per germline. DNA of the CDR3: TGTGCCAGCAGGGGACTTAACAATGAGCAGTTCTTC. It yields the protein CASRGLNNEQFF.

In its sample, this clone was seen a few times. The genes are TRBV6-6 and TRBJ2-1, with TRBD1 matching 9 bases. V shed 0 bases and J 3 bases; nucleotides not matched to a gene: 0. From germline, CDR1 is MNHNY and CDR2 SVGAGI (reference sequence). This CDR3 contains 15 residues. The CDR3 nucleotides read TGTGCCAGCAGTTACTCGACAGGGGGCTACAATGAGCAGTTCTTC. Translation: CASSYSTGGYNEQFF.

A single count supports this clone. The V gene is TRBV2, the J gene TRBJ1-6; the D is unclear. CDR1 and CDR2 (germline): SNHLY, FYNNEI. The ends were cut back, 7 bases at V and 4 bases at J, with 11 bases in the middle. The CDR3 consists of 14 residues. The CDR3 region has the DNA TGTGCCAGCACGCCCCCAGTATATAATTCACCCCTCCACTTT. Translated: CASTPPVYNSPLHF.

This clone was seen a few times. CDR3 residues: CASSLGGPVLQPQHF. The DNA of the CDR3 is TGTGCCAGCAGCTTGGGCGGGCCAGTTCTTCAGCCCCAGCATTTT. V gene TRBV5-6 combines with J gene TRBJ1-5; unclear D gene. Germline V CDR1 and CDR2: SGHDT, YYEEEE. This CDR3 has 15 residues. V lost 0 bases and J lost 6, with 13 bases in between. Drawing the rest from reference TRBV5-6 and TRBJ1-5, the complete variable domain is DAGVTQSPTHLIKTRGQQVTLRCSPKSGHDTVSWYQQALGQGPQFIFQYYEEEERQRGNFPDRFSGHQFPNYSSELNVNALLLGDSALYLCASSLGGPVLQPQHFGDGTRLSIL.